This T cell receptor (beta chain) was sequenced during a study of early T cells in non-severe SARS-CoV-2 infection. Study-wide context: From unsorted whole blood, bulk RNA was sequenced, and the chains remained unpaired. General study points: VDJdb matching, biased toward anti-spike CD8 responses, missed private and CD4 specificities.

This clonotype showed up many times. Its antigen is currently unknown. Unique molecular identifiers were affixed to single, distinct cDNA molecules. Each CDR3 protein is one row after TCRdb ran MiXCR on the 5' RACE reads. Of about 100,000 distinct CDR3 sequences in the sample, over 8.5% are singletons; the top ten hold 7.6%. This CDR3 is 12 amino acids long. Trimming left V 6 bases short and J 6 bases short, with 15 bases between. In germline, CDR1 is DFQATT, CDR2 SNEGSKA (reference sequence). Sequenced sample: whole blood. The receptor was isolated from an adult who was a healthcare worker with PCR-confirmed SARS-CoV-2 infection or an uninfected control (not recorded which). The chain combines TRBV20-1 with TRBJ2-7; D is unresolved. The CDR3: CSAIFQGREQYF. The CDR3 region has the DNA TGCAGTGCCATCTTTCAAGGGCGCGAGCAGTACTTC.